This entry describes one T cell receptor (beta chain). Its antigen is as yet unknown. The data derive from a study of Ad26.COV2.S vaccination and SARS-CoV-2 variants. Regarding the study as a whole: Substantial response breadth was reportedly seen for spike-specific CD8+ and CD4+ T cells after vaccination.

This table comes from immunoSEQ multiplex PCR, and its TCRdb copy is limited to in-frame clones, with some not included. The data contain about 400,000 clones, 88% of them singletons. Treatment defined: around 19 received Ad26.COV2.S at low or high dose, single or two shots; five or six received placebo; per-sample allocation not given. Sampling was performed 63 days after the first vaccine or placebo injection. Specimen: peripheral blood, collected in a trial of Ad26.COV2.S vaccine versus placebo. The sequence was collected from a person aged 18 to 65 who received the Ad26.COV2.S COVID-19 vaccine or a placebo.

The CDR3 is CASSQTRGRDTEAFF. The CDR3 bases are TGCGCCAGCAGTCAAACCCGGGGCCGGGACACTGAAGCTTTCTTT. The V and J genes are TRBV23-1 and TRBJ1-1, with a weak D call TRBD1 (5 bases). TRBV23-1 counts as an open reading frame of uncertain function. CDR3 length equals 15 residues. Trimming removed 2 bases at V and 3 bases at J, with 13 bases between.